This T cell receptor beta chain was documented in a study of blood T cell repertoires in COVID-19. Overall study: Spain, Italy and the United States supplied samples that represented acute and convalescent COVID-19. T cells, B-cell-depleted T cells, or PBMCs supplied cDNA or gDNA.

Study processing details: Scientists estimated how many nucleated cells there were by amplifying reference gene primers. Repertoires were generated with immunoSEQ multiplex PCR, while TCRdb's copy carries only in-frame clones and drops some. V and J calls and clone size are those listed in that table; D and trimming were worked out from the DNA. Of under 100,000 clones in the sample, around four fifths were seen once. V lost 2 bases, J lost 2 bases, and 10 bases lay in between. The CDR3 sequence is 14 residues long. Germline loops: CDR1 SGHRS, CDR2 YFSETQ. The chain carries TRBV5-1 and TRBJ1-2, with D uncertain. The origin of this receptor is a woman aged 60 to 75 with acute or convalescent COVID-19. Sequenced material: peripheral blood. CDR3 in amino acids: CASSFGSGNYGYTF. The DNA of the CDR3 is TGCGCCAGCAGCTTTGGTAGCGGGAACTATGGCTACACCTTC.